Following are 26 T cell receptor beta chains from one sample sequenced in a study of blood T cell repertoires in COVID-19. Sequencing was performed with immunoSEQ multiplex PCR; in TCRdb, only in-frame clones are kept and a portion is missing. The data contain about 62,000 clones, approximately 73% of them seen just once; the ten biggest clones take up about 6.4%. Sequencing was carried out using peripheral blood. These receptors all stem from a woman aged 45-65 years with active or convalescent COVID-19.

This chain links TRBV5-4 with TRBJ2-1, with D possibly TRBD1 on 5 matching bases. Trimming cost V 4 bases and J 8 bases, with 13 bases left between them. CDR3 length: 13 amino acids. The germline CDR1 and CDR2 sequences are SGHNT and YYREEE (reference sequence). CDR3 sequence (DNA): TGTGCCAGCAGCCCCCCAGGGTTCGATGAGCAGTTCTTC. Protein product: CASSPPGFDEQFF. Full variable domain (remainder filled in from reference TRBV5-4 and TRBJ2-1): ETGVTQSPTHLIKTRGQQVTLRCSSQSGHNTVSWYQQALGQGPQFIFQYYREEENGRGNFPPRFSGLQFPNYSSELNVNALELDDSALYLCASSPPGFDEQFFGPGTRLTVL.

CDR3 sequence (DNA): TGCAGCGTTGGCCTAACGGGAGTGACCTACGAGCAGTACTTC. It translates to CSVGLTGVTYEQYF. The chain couples TRBV29-1 to TRBJ2-7, with D tentatively TRBD2 (6 bases). CDR1 SQVTM and CDR2 ANQGSEA come from the germline V gene. Trimming pared 4 bases from V and 2 bases from J, leaving 15 bases between. This CDR3 spans 14 amino acids.

V and J are TRBV5-3 and TRBJ1-1; a possible D gene is TRBD1 (5 bases). TRBV5-3 is an ORF, with its function uncertain. V was cut by 5 bases and J by 3 bases, with 20 bases left in between. The CDR3 is made up of 16 amino acids. The DNA of the CDR3 is TGTGCCAGAAGTTTTCCGGGGCCCCCGGGGGACACTGAAGCTTTCTTT. It yields the protein CARSFPGPPGDTEAFF.

The chain has TRBV6-9 and TRBJ1-5, with TRBD1 matching over 11 bases. Unmatched junction bases numbered 5, after V lost 4 bases and J lost 6 bases. CDR1 MNHGY and CDR2 SVAAGI come from the germline V gene. The CDR3 is made up of 15 amino acids. The CDR3: CASSSDRGRVQPQHF. DNA of the CDR3: TGTGCCAGCAGTTCGGACAGGGGGCGCGTTCAGCCCCAGCATTTT.

J is TRBJ1-4 and V is TRBV14; D gene unclear. With 9 bases removed from V and 0 bases from J, the gap between germline ends came to 11 bases. There are 14 residues in the CDR3. CDR1 is SGHDN and CDR2 is FVKESK in the germline V gene. The DNA of the CDR3 is TGTGCCAGTTCAAGACGGGCAACTAATGAAAAACTGTTTTTT. It yields the protein CASSRRATNEKLFF.

This clone came up a few times. V and J are TRBV19 and TRBJ2-7; 9 positions agree with TRBD2. CDR1 LNHDA and CDR2 SQIVND come from the germline V gene (reference sequence). Trimming at V came to 5 bases and at J to 2 bases, leaving 7 bases not matched to a gene. The CDR3 runs 15 residues. The CDR3 sequence: CASSAGTSWAYEQYF. In nucleotides, the CDR3 is TGTGCCAGTAGTGCCGGGACTAGCTGGGCCTACGAGCAGTACTTC.

The CDR3 is CASNWDSNTEAFF. In DNA, the CDR3 is TGTGCCAGCAACTGGGACTCCAACACTGAAGCTTTCTTT. The J gene is TRBJ1-1, the V gene TRBV5-4; possibly TRBD1 for D (5 bases). Trimming stripped 6 bases from V and 2 bases from J, with 11 bases between. From germline, CDR1 is SGHNT and CDR2 YYREEE (reference sequence). The CDR3 spans 13 residues.

This clone has only a few counts. This rearrangement joins TRBV29-1 to TRBJ2-1; 8 bases are shared with TRBD1. The trim removed 0 bases at V and 4 bases at J, leaving 20 bases unmatched. The germline CDR1 and CDR2 sequences are SQVTM and ANQGSEA. The CDR3 is 20 amino acids. CDR3 DNA sequence: TGCAGCGTTGAAGAAAGGCAGGGGGCGCCTTTATCCCCCCCTTACAATGAGCAGTTCTTC. Its protein product is CSVEERQGAPLSPPYNEQFF.

This chain connects TRBV6-2 or TRBV6-3 to TRBJ1-1; 8 bases line up with TRBD1. CDR1 MNHEY and CDR2 SVGEGT come from the germline V gene. V was clipped by 5 bases and J by 4 bases; unmatched bases: 9. The CDR3 is 15 amino acids. The CDR3, as DNA: TGTGCCAGCAGTGAGCTGACAGGGGCGGCCACTGAAGCTTTCTTT. Protein sequence: CASSELTGAATEAFF.

The chain links TRBV4-3 to TRBJ2-3; 14 positions agree with TRBD2. CDR3 size: 14 residues. CDR1 and CDR2 (germline): LGHNA, YSLEER. The junction had 1 base not matched to a gene; V was cut back by 3 bases and J by 8 bases. The CDR3 here is CASSHGTSGSTQYF. The CDR3 DNA sequence: TGCGCCAGCAGCCATGGGACTAGCGGGAGTACGCAGTATTTT.

The chain has TRBV9 and TRBJ2-3; 7 nucleotides line up with TRBD2. Per the germline V gene, CDR1 is SGDLS and CDR2 is YYNGEE. The junction had 9 bases not matched to a gene; V was cut back by 6 bases and J by 5 bases. The CDR3 is 14 amino acids. The CDR3 coding sequence is TGTGCCAGCACCTTAGGCGGGAGAGGAGATACGCAGTATTTT. Protein sequence: CASTLGGRGDTQYF.

This clone was seen more than once but under ten times. The chain combines TRBV2 with TRBJ1-5; TRBD1 matches at 7 bases. CDR1 and CDR2 (germline): SNHLY, FYNNEI. Trimming removed 5 bases from V and 1 base from J; junction bases left unmatched: 2. CDR3 length: 14 residues. The CDR3 sequence is CASSLQGSNQPQHF. The CDR3 DNA is TGTGCCAGCAGTCTACAGGGGAGCAATCAGCCCCAGCATTTT.

The chain employs TRBV19 and TRBJ2-2; 14 bases align to TRBD2. The germline CDR1 and CDR2 sequences are LNHDA and SQIVND (reference sequence). Germline trimming cut 5 bases from V and 5 bases from J; bases unmatched to any gene: 1. The CDR3 is 15 amino acids. The CDR3 here is CASSGTSGRTGELFF. As DNA, the CDR3 is TGTGCCAGTAGTGGGACTAGCGGGAGAACCGGGGAGCTGTTTTTT.

CDR3 sequence: CASSLNRAITSVGYTF. The CDR3 bases are TGTGCCAGCAGCTTAAACAGGGCAATCACTTCGGTCGGCTACACCTTC. The genes are TRBV7-2 and TRBJ1-2, with D perhaps matching TRBD1 (6 bases). The CDR3 consists of 16 residues. CDR1 SGHTA and CDR2 FQGNSA come from the germline V gene. Trimming took 2 bases from V and 8 from J, leaving 21 bases between them. The complete variable domain, with remaining parts taken from reference TRBV7-2 and TRBJ1-2, reads GAGVSQSPSNKVTEKGKDVELRCDPISGHTALYWYRQSLGQGLEFLIYFQGNSAPDKSGLPSDRFSAERTGGSVSTLTIQRTQQEDSAVYLCASSLNRAITSVGYTFGSGTRLTVV.

The rearrangement uses TRBV13 and TRBJ1-3; TRBD1 matches at 8 bases. Germline values: CDR1 PRHDT, CDR2 FYEKMQ (reference sequence). This CDR3 region has 16 residues. V gave up 5 bases and J gave up 0 bases; unmatched junction bases: 6. CDR3: CASSLGTGASGNTIYF. The CDR3, as DNA: TGTGCCAGCAGCCTGGGGACAGGCGCCTCTGGAAACACCATATATTTT.

The chain recombines TRBV10-3 with TRBJ1-1; D may be TRBD1 (6 bases). Germline lookup yields CDR1 ENHRY and CDR2 SYGVKD. This CDR3 region has 14 residues. With 4 bases removed from V and 3 bases from J, the gap between germline ends came to 12 bases. The DNA for the CDR3 is TGTGCCATCAGTGGTCGGGAGGGGGACACTGAAGCTTTCTTT. This encodes CAISGREGDTEAFF.

The V gene is TRBV11-3, the J gene TRBJ1-1; the match to TRBD1 covers 10 bases. Trimming at V came to 6 bases and at J to 5 bases, leaving 9 bases not matched to a gene. There are 15 residues in the CDR3. Germline V lookup: CDR1 SGHNT, CDR2 YENEEA. The CDR3 bases are TGTGCCAGCAGTGCCGGGACAGGGGAGGAGACTGAAGCTTTCTTT. Translation: CASSAGTGEETEAFF.

The chain uses TRBV29-1 and TRBJ1-2; D is perhaps TRBD1 (6 bases). The CDR3 is made up of 13 amino acids. The ends were cut back, 0 bases at V and 6 bases at J, with 11 bases in the middle. CDR1 SQVTM and CDR2 ANQGSEA come from the germline V gene. The DNA of the CDR3 is TGCAGCGTTGAAGATCGGACAGTTCATGGCTACACCTTC. It specifies CSVEDRTVHGYTF.

The rearrangement links TRBV24-1 to TRBJ2-3; D perhaps matches TRBD1 (6 bases). V shed 0 bases and J shed 0 bases, with 9 bases lying between them. There are 16 residues in the CDR3. The germline V gene encodes CDR1 KGHDR and CDR2 SFDVKD. Written as DNA, the CDR3 is TGTGCCACCAGTGATTTGCACAGGGAGAGCACAGATACGCAGTATTTT. Translation: CATSDLHRESTDTQYF.

This clone was seen only once. The V call is TRBV7-9, the J call TRBJ1-6; no definite D call. The germline V gene has CDR1 SEHNR and CDR2 FQNEAQ (reference sequence). The CDR3 extends over 13 amino acids. Deletions cut 3 bases from V and 4 bases from J, with 4 bases between. CDR3 region: CASSFEYNSPLHF. In DNA, the CDR3 is TGTGCCAGCAGCTTTGAGTATAATTCACCCCTCCACTTT. Together with reference TRBV7-9 and TRBJ1-6, the CDR3 gives the full variable domain: DTGVSQNPRHKITKRGQNVTFRCDPISEHNRLYWYRQTLGQGPEFLTYFQNEAQLEKSRLLSDRFSAERPKGSFSTLEIQRTEQGDSAMYLCASSFEYNSPLHFGNGTRLTVT.

The rearrangement links TRBV6-2 or TRBV6-3 to TRBJ2-7; 9 bases agree with TRBD2. The CDR3 contains 16 residues. The V gene's germline CDR1 is MNHEY and CDR2 SVGEGT. J was trimmed by 2 bases and V by 2 bases; bases with no gene match: 7. Here the CDR3 DNA reads TGTGCCAGCAGTTACGGGGTAGCGGGAGTCGCCTACGAGCAGTACTTC. It codes for CASSYGVAGVAYEQYF.

The rearrangement uses TRBV6-5 and TRBJ1-2; 7 nucleotides line up with TRBD1. J gave up 8 bases and V 6 bases, and 9 bases lay outside the gene matches. Germline CDR1 reads MNHEY; CDR2 reads SVGAGI. The CDR3 is 13 amino acids. CDR3 in DNA: TGTGCCAGCAGCCCGACAGGGTTATCAGGCTACACCTTC. It encodes CASSPTGLSGYTF.

The chain couples TRBV28 to TRBJ1-5; TRBD1 matches 9 bases. The CDR3 totals 16 residues. Trimming at V came to 6 bases and at J to 4 bases, leaving 10 bases not matched to a gene. Germline CDR1 is MDHEN and CDR2 is SYDVKM. CDR3 in amino acids: CASSLWTGAQNQPQHF. CDR3 in DNA: TGTGCCAGCAGCCTCTGGACAGGGGCGCAAAATCAGCCCCAGCATTTT.

The rearrangement joins TRBV6-5 to TRBJ2-4; D possibly corresponds to TRBD2 (7 bases). The germline V gene encodes CDR1 MNHEY and CDR2 SVGAGI. V gave up 4 bases and J gave up 8 bases, with 12 bases separating them. CDR3 length: 13 residues. DNA for the CDR3: TGTGCCAGCAGTTGGAGGGGGGGAGACATTCAGTACTTC. Translating it yields CASSWRGGDIQYF.

V gene TRBV2 combines with J gene TRBJ2-1; D is perhaps TRBD2 (5 bases). Trimming removed 0 bases at V and 9 bases at J, with 12 bases between. The length of the CDR3 is 14 residues. Germline assignment: CDR1 SNHLY and CDR2 FYNNEI. The CDR3 DNA follows: TGTGCCAGCAGTGAAGCGGGAGTTACGAGTGAGCAGTTCTTC. Its protein is CASSEAGVTSEQFF.

V gene TRBV19 combines with J gene TRBJ1-2, with TRBD1 matching over 9 bases. This CDR3 is 14 amino acids long. The junction had 5 bases not matched to a gene; V was cut back by 4 bases and J by 5 bases. Germline lookup yields CDR1 LNHDA and CDR2 SQIVND (reference sequence). The CDR3 reads CASSKRGQGYGYTF. CDR3 DNA sequence: TGTGCCAGTAGTAAACGGGGACAGGGTTATGGCTACACCTTC.